This T cell receptor beta chain was profiled in a study of blood T cells in healthy people across ages. A second PCR of roughly 7 to 11 cycles used a sample-barcoded 5' primer and a J-beta primer mix. From the 5' RACE reads, TCRdb called clonotypes with MiXCR, one entry per CDR3 protein. The data hold roughly 1 million distinct CDR3 sequences, with around 27% observed a single time. The germline V gene has CDR1 SQVTM and CDR2 ANQGSEA. The V gene end was trimmed by 7 bases and the J gene end by 2 bases; junction bases not matched to a gene: 7. This CDR3 contains 14 residues. The sample, 9 to 10 milliliters of peripheral blood, was drawn from each donor. This sample also belongs to another study, concerning T cells of mothers and their children.

The V gene is TRBV29-1, the J gene TRBJ2-3, with 9 bases identical to TRBD1. The receptor was derived from a girl aged 2 to 9 in good health. The sequenced material came from blood. CDR3 bases: TGCAGCGCCCTGAGGGACAGGGACACAGATACGCAGTATTTT. This gives the protein CSALRDRDTDTQYF.